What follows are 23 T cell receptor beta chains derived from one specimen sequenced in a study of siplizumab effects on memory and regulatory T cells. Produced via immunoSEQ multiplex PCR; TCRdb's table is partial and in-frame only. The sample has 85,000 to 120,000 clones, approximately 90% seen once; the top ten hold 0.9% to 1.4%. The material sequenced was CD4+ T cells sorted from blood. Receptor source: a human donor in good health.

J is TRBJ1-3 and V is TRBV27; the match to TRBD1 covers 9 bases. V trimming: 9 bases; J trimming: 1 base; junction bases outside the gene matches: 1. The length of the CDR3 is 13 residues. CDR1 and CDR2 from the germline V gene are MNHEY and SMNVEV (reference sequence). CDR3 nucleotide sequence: TGTGCCAGTGGGACAGGGTCTGGAAACACCATATATTTT. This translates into CASGTGSGNTIYF.

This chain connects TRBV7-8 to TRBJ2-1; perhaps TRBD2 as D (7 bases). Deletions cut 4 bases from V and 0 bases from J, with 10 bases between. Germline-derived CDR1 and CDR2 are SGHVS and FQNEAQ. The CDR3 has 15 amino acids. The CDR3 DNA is TGTGCCAGCAGCTCCGCGGGGGCCTCCTACAATGAGCAGTTCTTC. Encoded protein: CASSSAGASYNEQFF.

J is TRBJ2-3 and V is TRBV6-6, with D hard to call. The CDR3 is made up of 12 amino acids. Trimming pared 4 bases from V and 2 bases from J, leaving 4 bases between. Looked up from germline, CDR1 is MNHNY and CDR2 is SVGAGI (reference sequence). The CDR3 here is CASSSNTDTQYF. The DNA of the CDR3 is TGTGCCAGCAGTTCAAACACAGATACGCAGTATTTT.

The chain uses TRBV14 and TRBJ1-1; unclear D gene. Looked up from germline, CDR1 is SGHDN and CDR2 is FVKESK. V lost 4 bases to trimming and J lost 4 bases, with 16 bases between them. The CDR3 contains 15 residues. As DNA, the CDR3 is TGTGCCAGCAGCCTCAGACAAACATTGGGCACTGAAGCTTTCTTT. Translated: CASSLRQTLGTEAFF.

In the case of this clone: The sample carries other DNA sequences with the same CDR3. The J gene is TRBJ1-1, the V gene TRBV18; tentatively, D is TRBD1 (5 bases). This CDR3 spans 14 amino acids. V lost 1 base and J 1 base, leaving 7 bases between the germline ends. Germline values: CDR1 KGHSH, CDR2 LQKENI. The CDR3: CASSPQGTNTEAFF. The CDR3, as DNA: TGTGCCAGCTCACCACAGGGGACGAACACTGAAGCTTTCTTT. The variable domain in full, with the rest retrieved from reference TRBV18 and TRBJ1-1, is NAGVMQNPRHLVRRRGQEARLRCSPMKGHSHVYWYRQLPEEGLKFMVYLQKENIIDESGMPKERFSAEFPKEGPSILRIQQVVRGDSAAYFCASSPQGTNTEAFFGQGTRLTVV.

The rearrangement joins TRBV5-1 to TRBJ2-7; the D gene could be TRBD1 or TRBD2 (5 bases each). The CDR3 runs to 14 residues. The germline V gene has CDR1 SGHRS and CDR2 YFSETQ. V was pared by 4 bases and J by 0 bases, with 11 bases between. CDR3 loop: CASSGGPSSYEQYF. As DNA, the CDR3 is TGCGCCAGCAGCGGGGGACCGAGCTCCTACGAGCAGTACTTC.

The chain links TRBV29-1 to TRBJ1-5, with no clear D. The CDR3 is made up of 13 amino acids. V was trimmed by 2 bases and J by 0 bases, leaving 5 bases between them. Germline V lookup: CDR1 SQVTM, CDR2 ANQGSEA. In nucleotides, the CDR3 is TGCAGCGTTGAAATTTCTAGCAATCAGCCCCAGCATTTT. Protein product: CSVEISSNQPQHF.

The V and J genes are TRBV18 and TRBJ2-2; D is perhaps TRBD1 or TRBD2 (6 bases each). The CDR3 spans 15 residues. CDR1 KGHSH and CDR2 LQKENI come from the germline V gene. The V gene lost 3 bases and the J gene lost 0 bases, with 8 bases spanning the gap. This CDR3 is CASSPGGPNTGELFF. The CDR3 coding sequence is TGTGCCAGCTCACCGGGGGGCCCGAACACCGGGGAGCTGTTTTTT.

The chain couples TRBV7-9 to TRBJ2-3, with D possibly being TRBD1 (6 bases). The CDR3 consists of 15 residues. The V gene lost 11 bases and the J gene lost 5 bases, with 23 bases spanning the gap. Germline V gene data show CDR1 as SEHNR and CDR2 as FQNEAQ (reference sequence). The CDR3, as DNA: TGTGCCGTCCTCAGTTACAGGGAAAAAGGAGATACGCAGTATTTT. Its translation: CAVLSYREKGDTQYF.

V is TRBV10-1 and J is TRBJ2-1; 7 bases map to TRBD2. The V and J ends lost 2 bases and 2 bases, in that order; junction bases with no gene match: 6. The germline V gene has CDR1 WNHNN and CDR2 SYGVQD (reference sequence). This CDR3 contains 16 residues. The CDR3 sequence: CASSEMRSGAYNEQFF. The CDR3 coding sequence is TGCGCCAGCAGTGAGATGCGGAGCGGGGCCTACAATGAGCAGTTCTTC.

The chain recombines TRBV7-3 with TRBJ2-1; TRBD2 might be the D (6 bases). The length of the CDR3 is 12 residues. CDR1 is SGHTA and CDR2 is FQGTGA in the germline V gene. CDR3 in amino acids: CEQEGLYNEQFF. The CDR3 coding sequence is TGTGAACAGGAGGGACTCTACAATGAGCAGTTCTTC.

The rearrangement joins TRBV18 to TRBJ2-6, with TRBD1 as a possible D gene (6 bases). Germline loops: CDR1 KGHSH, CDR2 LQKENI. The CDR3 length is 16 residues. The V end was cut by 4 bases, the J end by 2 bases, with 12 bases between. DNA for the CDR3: TGTGCCAGCTCACTCAGGCGACAGGCTGGGGCCAACGTCCTGACTTTC. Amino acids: CASSLRRQAGANVLTF.

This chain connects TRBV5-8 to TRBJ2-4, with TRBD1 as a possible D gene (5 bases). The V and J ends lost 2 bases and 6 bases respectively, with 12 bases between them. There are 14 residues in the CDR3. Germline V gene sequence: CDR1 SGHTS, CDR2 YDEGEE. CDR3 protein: CASSFLGAGNIQYF. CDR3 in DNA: TGTGCCAGCAGCTTTTTAGGGGCTGGAAACATTCAGTACTTC.

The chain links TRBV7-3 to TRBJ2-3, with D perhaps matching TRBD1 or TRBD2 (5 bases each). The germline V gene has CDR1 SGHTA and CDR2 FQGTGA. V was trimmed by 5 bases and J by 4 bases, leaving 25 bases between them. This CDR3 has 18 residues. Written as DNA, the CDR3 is TGTGCCAGCAGCGGGGCTATTGGGCGTCGAGGGAGTTCAGATACGCAGTATTTT. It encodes CASSGAIGRRGSSDTQYF.

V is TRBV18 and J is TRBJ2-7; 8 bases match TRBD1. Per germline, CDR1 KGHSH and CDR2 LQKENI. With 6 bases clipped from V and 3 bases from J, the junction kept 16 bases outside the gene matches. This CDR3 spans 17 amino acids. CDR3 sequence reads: CASSLSNIQGAFYEQYF. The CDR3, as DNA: TGTGCCAGCTCTCTCTCTAATATTCAGGGGGCGTTCTACGAGCAGTACTTC.

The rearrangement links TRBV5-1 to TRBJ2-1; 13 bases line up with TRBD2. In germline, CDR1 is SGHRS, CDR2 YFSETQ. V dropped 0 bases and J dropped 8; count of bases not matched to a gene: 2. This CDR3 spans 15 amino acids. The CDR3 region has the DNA TGCGCCAGCAGCTTGGTACTAGCGGGAGGGTATGAGCAGTTCTTC. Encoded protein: CASSLVLAGGYEQFF.

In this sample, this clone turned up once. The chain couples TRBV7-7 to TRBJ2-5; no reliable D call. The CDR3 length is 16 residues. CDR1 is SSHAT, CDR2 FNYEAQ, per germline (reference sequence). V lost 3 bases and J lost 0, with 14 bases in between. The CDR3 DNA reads TGTGCCAGCAGCTTGTCTGCTAGTCGTAACCAAGAGACCCAGTACTTC. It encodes CASSLSASRNQETQYF.

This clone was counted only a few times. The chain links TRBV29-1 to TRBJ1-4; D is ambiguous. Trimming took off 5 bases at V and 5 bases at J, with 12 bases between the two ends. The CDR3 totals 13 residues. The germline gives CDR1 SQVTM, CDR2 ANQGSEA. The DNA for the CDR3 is TGCAGCGTTACTCTTGACACGAATGAAAAACTGTTTTTT. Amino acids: CSVTLDTNEKLFF.

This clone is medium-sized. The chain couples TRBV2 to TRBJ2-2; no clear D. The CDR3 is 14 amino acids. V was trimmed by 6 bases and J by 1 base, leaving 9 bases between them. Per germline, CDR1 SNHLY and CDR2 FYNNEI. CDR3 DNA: TGTGCCAGCAGGCTCAGGATGAACACCGGGGAGCTGTTTTTT. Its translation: CASRLRMNTGELFF.

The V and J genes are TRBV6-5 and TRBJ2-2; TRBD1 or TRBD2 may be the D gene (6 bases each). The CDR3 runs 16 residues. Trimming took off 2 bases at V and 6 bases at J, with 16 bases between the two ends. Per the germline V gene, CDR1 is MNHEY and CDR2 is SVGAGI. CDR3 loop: CASSYESWGAPGELFF. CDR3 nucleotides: TGTGCCAGCAGTTACGAAAGCTGGGGGGCGCCCGGGGAGCTGTTTTTT.

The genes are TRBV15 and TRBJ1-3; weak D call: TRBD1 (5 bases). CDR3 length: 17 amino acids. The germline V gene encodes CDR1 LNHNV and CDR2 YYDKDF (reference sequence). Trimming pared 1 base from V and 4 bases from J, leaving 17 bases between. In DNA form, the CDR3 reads TGTGCCACCAGCAGAGCAGGCAGGGCATTTCCCGGAAACACCATATATTTT. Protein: CATSRAGRAFPGNTIYF.

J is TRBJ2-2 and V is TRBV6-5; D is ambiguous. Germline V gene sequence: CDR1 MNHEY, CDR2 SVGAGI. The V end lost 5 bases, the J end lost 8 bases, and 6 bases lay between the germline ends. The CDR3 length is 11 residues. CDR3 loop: CASSAGGELFF. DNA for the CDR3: TGTGCCAGCAGTGCCGGGGGGGAGCTGTTTTTT.

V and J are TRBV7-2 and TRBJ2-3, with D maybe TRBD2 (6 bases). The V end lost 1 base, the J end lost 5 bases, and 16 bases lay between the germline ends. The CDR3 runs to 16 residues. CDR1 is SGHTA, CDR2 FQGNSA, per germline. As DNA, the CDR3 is TGTGCCAGCAGCTTAGTCTTGGGACTGGGGGGAGATACGCAGTATTTT. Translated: CASSLVLGLGGDTQYF.